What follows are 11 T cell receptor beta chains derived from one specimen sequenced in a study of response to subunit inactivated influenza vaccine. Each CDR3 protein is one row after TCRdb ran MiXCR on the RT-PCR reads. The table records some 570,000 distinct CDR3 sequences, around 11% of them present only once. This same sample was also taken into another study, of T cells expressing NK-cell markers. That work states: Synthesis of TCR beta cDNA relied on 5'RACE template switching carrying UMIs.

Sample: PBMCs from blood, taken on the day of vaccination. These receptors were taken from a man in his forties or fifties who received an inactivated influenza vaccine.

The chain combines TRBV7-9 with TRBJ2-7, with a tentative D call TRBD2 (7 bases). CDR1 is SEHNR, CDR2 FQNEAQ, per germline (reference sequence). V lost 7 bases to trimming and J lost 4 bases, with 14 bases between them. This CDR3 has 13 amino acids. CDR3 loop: CASTPGGQYEQYF. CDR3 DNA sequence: TGTGCCAGCACCCCGGGGGGCCAGTACGAGCAGTACTTC.

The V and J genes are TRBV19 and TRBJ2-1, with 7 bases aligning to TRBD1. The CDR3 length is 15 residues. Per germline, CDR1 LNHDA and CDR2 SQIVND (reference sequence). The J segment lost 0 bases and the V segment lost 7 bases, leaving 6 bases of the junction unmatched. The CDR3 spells CASTPTGRSYNEQFF. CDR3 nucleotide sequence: TGTGCCAGTACCCCGACAGGGCGCTCCTACAATGAGCAGTTCTTC.

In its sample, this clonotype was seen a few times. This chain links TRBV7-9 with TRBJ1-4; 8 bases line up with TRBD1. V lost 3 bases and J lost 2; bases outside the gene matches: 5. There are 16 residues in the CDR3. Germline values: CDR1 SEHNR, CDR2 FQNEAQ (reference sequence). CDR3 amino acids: CASSLGQGATNEKLFF. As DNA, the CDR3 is TGTGCCAGCAGCTTGGGGCAGGGGGCGACTAATGAAAAACTGTTTTTT.

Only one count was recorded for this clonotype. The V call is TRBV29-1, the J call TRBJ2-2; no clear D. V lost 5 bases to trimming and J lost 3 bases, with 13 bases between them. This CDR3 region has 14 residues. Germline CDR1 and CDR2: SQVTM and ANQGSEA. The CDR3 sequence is CSVSRAVDTGELFF. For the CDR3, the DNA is TGCAGCGTTAGCCGGGCCGTAGACACCGGGGAGCTGTTTTTT.

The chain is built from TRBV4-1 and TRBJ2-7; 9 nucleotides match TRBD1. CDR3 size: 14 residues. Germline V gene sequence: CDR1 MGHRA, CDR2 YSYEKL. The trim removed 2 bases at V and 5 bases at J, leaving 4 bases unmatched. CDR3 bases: TGCGCCAGCAGCCAACTACAGGGGGCCCACGAGCAGTACTTC. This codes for CASSQLQGAHEQYF.

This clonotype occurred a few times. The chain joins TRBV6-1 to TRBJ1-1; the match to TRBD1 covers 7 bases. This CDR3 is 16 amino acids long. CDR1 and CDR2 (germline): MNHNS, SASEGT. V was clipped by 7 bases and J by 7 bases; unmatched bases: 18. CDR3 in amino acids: CASNPRTGGGEGEAFF. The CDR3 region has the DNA TGTGCCAGCAACCCACGGACAGGAGGAGGGGAGGGTGAAGCTTTCTTT.

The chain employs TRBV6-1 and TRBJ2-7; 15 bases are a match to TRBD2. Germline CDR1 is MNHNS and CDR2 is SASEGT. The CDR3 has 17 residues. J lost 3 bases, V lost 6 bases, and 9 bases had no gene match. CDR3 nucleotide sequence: TGTGCCAGCAGAGGGACTAGCGGGAGGAACAATTTCTACGAGCAGTACTTC. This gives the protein CASRGTSGRNNFYEQYF.

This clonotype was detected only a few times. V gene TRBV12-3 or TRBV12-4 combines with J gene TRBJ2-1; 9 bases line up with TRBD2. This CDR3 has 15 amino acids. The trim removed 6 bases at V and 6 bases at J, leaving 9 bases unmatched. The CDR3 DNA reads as TGTGCCAGCAGAGTAGCGGGGGTAGAACGCAATGAGCAGTTCTTC. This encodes CASRVAGVERNEQFF.

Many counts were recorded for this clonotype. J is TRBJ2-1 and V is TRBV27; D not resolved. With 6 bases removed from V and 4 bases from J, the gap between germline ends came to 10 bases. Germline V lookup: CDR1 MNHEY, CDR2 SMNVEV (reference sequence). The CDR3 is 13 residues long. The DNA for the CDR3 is TGTGCCAGCAGCTTAAACAGTTACAATGAGCAGTTCTTC. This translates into CASSLNSYNEQFF.

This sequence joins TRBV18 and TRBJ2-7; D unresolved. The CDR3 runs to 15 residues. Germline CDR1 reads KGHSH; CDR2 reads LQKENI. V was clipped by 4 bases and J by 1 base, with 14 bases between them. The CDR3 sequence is CASSLPRRLSYEQYF. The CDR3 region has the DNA TGTGCCAGCTCACTACCGCGCAGACTTTCCTACGAGCAGTACTTC.

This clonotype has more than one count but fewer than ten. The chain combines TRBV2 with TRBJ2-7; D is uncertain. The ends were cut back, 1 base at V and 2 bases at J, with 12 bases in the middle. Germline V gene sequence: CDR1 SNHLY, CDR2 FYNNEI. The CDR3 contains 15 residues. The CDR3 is CASSEESGTAYEQYF. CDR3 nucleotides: TGTGCCAGCAGTGAAGAGTCAGGAACGGCCTACGAGCAGTACTTC.